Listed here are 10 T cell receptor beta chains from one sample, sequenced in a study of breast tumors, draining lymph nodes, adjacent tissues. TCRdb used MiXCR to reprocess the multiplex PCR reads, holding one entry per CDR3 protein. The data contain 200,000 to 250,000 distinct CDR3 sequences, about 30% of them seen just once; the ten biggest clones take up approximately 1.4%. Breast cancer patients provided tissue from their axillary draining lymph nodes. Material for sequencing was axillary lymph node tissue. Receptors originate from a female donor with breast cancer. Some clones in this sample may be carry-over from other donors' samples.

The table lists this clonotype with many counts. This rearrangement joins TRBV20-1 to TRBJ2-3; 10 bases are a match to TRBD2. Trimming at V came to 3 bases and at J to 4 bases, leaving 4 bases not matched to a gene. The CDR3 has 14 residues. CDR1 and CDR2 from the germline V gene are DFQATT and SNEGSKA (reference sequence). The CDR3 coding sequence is TGCAGTGCTAGGTTAGCGGGAGGCGCAGATACGCAGTATTTT. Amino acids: CSARLAGGADTQYF.

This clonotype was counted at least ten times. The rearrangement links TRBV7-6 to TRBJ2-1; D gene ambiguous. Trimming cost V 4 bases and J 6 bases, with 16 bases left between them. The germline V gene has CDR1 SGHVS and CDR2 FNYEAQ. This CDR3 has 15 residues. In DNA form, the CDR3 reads TGTGCCAGCAGCTCAACATCGGCGGCTCGCAATGAGCAGTTCTTC. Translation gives CASSSTSAARNEQFF.

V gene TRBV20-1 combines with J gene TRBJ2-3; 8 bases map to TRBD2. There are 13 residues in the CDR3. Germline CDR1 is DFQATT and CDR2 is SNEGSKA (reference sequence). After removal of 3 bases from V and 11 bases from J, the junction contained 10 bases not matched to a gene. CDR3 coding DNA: TGCAGTGCTAGCGGGCGGGGGGCCAATGAGCAGTATTTT. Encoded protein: CSASGRGANEQYF.

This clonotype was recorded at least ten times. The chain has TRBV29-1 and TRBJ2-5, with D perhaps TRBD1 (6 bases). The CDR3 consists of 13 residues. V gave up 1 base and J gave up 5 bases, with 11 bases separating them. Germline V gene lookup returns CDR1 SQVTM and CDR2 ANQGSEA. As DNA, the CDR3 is TGCAGCGTTGAAGTTACAGGGCCCGAGACCCAGTACTTC. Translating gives CSVEVTGPETQYF.

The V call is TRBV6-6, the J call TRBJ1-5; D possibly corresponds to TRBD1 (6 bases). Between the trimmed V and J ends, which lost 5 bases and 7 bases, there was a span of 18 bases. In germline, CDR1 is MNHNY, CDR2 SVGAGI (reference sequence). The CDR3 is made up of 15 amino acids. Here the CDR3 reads CASSHPRGFDQPQHF. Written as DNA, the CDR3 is TGTGCCAGCAGTCACCCCAGGGGTTTTGACCAGCCCCAGCATTTT.

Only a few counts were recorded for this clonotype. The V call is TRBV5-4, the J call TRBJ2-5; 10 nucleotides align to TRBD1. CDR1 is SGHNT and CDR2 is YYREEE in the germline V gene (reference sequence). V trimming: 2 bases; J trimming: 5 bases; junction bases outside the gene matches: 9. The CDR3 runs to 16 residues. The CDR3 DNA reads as TGTGCCAGCAGCTTAAAGACAGGGGGCGGGGTGGAGACCCAGTACTTC. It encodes CASSLKTGGGVETQYF.

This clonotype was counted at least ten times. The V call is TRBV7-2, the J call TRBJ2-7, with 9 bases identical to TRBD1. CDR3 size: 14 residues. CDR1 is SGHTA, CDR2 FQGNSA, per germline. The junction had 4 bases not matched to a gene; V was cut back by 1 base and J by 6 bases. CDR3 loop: CASSLGTGVGEQYF. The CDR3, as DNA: TGTGCCAGCAGCTTAGGGACAGGGGTGGGCGAGCAGTACTTC.

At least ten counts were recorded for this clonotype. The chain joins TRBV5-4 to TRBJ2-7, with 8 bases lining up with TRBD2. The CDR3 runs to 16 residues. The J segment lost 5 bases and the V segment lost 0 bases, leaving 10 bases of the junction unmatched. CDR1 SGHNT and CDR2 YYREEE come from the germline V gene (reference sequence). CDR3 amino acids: CASSLEPLAGVNEQYF. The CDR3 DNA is TGTGCCAGCAGCTTGGAGCCTCTAGCGGGCGTCAACGAGCAGTACTTC.

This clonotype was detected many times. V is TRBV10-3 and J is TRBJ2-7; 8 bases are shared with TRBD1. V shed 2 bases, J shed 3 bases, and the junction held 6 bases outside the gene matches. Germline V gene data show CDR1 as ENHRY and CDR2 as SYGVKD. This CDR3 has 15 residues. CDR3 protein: CAISETDRAVYEQYF. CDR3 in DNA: TGTGCCATCAGTGAGACGGACAGGGCGGTCTACGAGCAGTACTTC.

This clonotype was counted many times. The CDR3 region is CSALRTDSNQPQHF. CDR3 DNA: TGCAGTGCTCTTCGGACAGATAGCAATCAGCCCCAGCATTTT. The J gene is TRBJ1-5, the V gene TRBV20-1; perhaps TRBD1 as D (6 bases). There are 14 residues in the CDR3. CDR1 and CDR2 (germline): DFQATT, SNEGSKA (reference sequence). Trimming shortened V by 5 bases and J by 0 bases, and 11 bases separated the two germline ends.